Listed here are 23 T cell receptor beta chains from one sample, sequenced in a study of radiotherapy plus CTLA-4 blockade in lung cancer. Generated by immunoSEQ multiplex PCR, the TCRdb table keeps only in-frame clones and is missing some. The data show 71,000 or so clones, approximately 86% seen once. The sequenced sample was peripheral blood, obtained from a patient treated with radiotherapy plus ipilimumab. These receptors all come from a human donor with non-small cell lung cancer who had stable disease on radiotherapy plus ipilimumab.

The CDR3, as DNA: TGTGCCAGCAGTCGTACTAGCCGCATCACCAATGAGCAGTTCTTC. Its translation: CASSRTSRITNEQFF. The rearrangement links TRBV2 to TRBJ2-1; TRBD2 is a possible D gene (6 bases). The length of the CDR3 is 15 residues. V lost 5 bases to trimming and J lost 6 bases, with 17 bases between them. CDR1 and CDR2 from the germline V gene are SNHLY and FYNNEI.

This rearrangement joins TRBV28 to TRBJ2-1, with 8 positions matching TRBD1. Germline assignment: CDR1 MDHEN and CDR2 SYDVKM. This CDR3 is built from 15 residues. After removal of 4 bases from V and 3 bases from J, the junction contained 5 bases not matched to a gene. This chain's CDR3 is CASSSTGTGYNEQFF. CDR3 DNA: TGTGCCAGCAGTTCTACCGGGACAGGCTACAATGAGCAGTTCTTC.

A single count supports this clone. The chain combines TRBV7-3 with TRBJ2-1, with TRBD2 matching over 8 bases. Losses at the gene ends were 5 bases for V and 4 bases for J; bases not matched to a gene: 7. The germline V gene encodes CDR1 SGHTA and CDR2 FQGTGA. This CDR3 comprises 15 residues. Here the CDR3 reads CASSRTGGGYNEQFF. CDR3 in DNA: TGTGCCAGCAGCAGAACGGGAGGGGGATACAATGAGCAGTTCTTC. Combining the CDR3 with reference TRBV7-3 and TRBJ2-1 gives the whole variable domain GAGVSQTPSNKVTEKGKYVELRCDPISGHTALYWYRQSLGQGPEFLIYFQGTGAADDSGLPNDRFFAVRPEGSVSTLKIQRTERGDSAVYLCASSRTGGGYNEQFFGPGTRLTVL.

The rearrangement uses TRBV6-5 and TRBJ2-7; 10 bases fit TRBD2. CDR3 length equals 15 residues. CDR1 and CDR2 from the germline V gene are MNHEY and SVGAGI. After removal of 8 bases from V and 6 bases from J, the junction contained 13 bases not matched to a gene. CDR3 nucleotide sequence: TGTGCCAGCTTATACGGAGCGGGAGGGCCCGGCGAGCAGTACTTC. This translates into CASLYGAGGPGEQYF.

This clone was counted a single time. V usage is TRBV29-1 and J usage is TRBJ2-5; D is perhaps TRBD1 or TRBD2 (6 bases each). Looked up from germline, CDR1 is SQVTM and CDR2 is ANQGSEA. The ends were cut back, 2 bases at V and 4 bases at J, with 20 bases in the middle. The length of the CDR3 is 16 residues. CDR3 loop: CSVEWLGGGPGETQYF. CDR3 bases: TGCAGCGTTGAATGGCTGGGGGGCGGCCCGGGAGAGACCCAGTACTTC.

V is TRBV2 and J is TRBJ2-1; D perhaps matches TRBD2 (7 bases). CDR1 SNHLY and CDR2 FYNNEI come from the germline V gene. The CDR3 runs to 14 residues. V lost 4 bases, J lost 7 bases, and 14 bases lay in between. CDR3 residues: CASSGGGGVNEQFF. The CDR3 nucleotides are TGTGCCAGCAGTGGAGGGGGGGGAGTGAATGAGCAGTTCTTC.

The rearrangement joins TRBV7-9 to TRBJ2-1; 7 bases match TRBD2. The junction had 5 bases not matched to a gene; V was cut back by 5 bases and J by 7 bases. The CDR3 covers 13 residues. In germline, CDR1 is SEHNR, CDR2 FQNEAQ (reference sequence). The CDR3 coding sequence is TGTGCCAGCAGCCAAATGGGGGGGAATGAGCAGTTCTTC. Encoded protein: CASSQMGGNEQFF.

The rearrangement joins TRBV14 to TRBJ2-7; D call uncertain. The V end lost 0 bases, the J end lost 6 bases, and 15 bases lay between the germline ends. Germline V gene sequence: CDR1 SGHDN, CDR2 FVKESK. The CDR3 extends over 15 amino acids. This CDR3 is CASSQEVLKGSEQYF. DNA of the CDR3: TGTGCCAGCAGCCAAGAGGTACTTAAGGGCTCCGAGCAGTACTTC.

The chain couples TRBV2 to TRBJ1-6; D call uncertain. Germline lookup yields CDR1 SNHLY and CDR2 FYNNEI. The CDR3 extends over 11 amino acids. Deletions cut 5 bases from V and 14 bases from J, with 10 bases between. This CDR3 is CASSRHSSLHF. CDR3 nucleotide sequence: TGTGCCAGCAGTCGTCATTCTTCCCTCCACTTT.

This clone has a single count. The chain links TRBV7-3 to TRBJ2-3; weak D call: TRBD2 (6 bases). The CDR3 totals 13 residues. Germline assignment: CDR1 SGHTA and CDR2 FQGTGA. V lost 4 bases and J lost 7, with 12 bases in between. DNA of the CDR3: TGTGCCAGCAGCTGGGGGACTCAGAATACGCAGTATTTT. Protein: CASSWGTQNTQYF. Together with reference TRBV7-3 and TRBJ2-3, the CDR3 gives the full variable domain: GAGVSQTPSNKVTEKGKYVELRCDPISGHTALYWYRQSLGQGPEFLIYFQGTGAADDSGLPNDRFFAVRPEGSVSTLKIQRTERGDSAVYLCASSWGTQNTQYFGPGTRLTVL.

The chain couples TRBV5-4 to TRBJ1-1; the D gene is possibly TRBD1 (5 bases). The CDR3 runs to 14 residues. Trimming took 0 bases from V and 0 from J, leaving 6 bases between them. The germline V gene has CDR1 SGHNT and CDR2 YYREEE (reference sequence). CDR3 DNA: TGTGCCAGCAGCTTGGAGGGGATGAACACTGAAGCTTTCTTT. Its translation is CASSLEGMNTEAFF. The full variable domain, its missing parts supplied by reference TRBV5-4 and TRBJ1-1, is ETGVTQSPTHLIKTRGQQVTLRCSSQSGHNTVSWYQQALGQGPQFIFQYYREEENGRGNFPPRFSGLQFPNYSSELNVNALELDDSALYLCASSLEGMNTEAFFGQGTRLTVV.

Here the CDR3 DNA reads TGTGCCTGGAGTGATGACAGGGGGCGAGGAAACACCATATATTTT. Amino acids: CAWSDDRGRGNTIYF. The chain carries TRBV30 and TRBJ1-3; TRBD1 matches at 10 bases. In germline, CDR1 is GTSNPN, CDR2 SVGIG (reference sequence). This CDR3 comprises 15 residues. The ends lost 1 base at V and 4 bases at J; junction bases unmatched: 4. Supplemented by reference TRBV30 and TRBJ1-3, the full variable domain reads SQTIHQWPATLVQPVGSPLSLECTVEGTSNPNLYWYRQAAGRGLQLLFYSVGIGQISSEVPQNLSASRPQDRQFILSSKKLLLSDSGFYLCAWSDDRGRGNTIYFGEGSWLTVV.

The chain recombines TRBV11-3 with TRBJ2-5; D gene uncertain. Germline CDR1 SGHNT, CDR2 YENEEA. The CDR3 is made up of 13 amino acids. With 1 base removed from V and 2 bases from J, the gap between germline ends came to 5 bases. This CDR3 is CASSLGIQETQYF. The CDR3 bases are TGTGCCAGCAGCTTAGGGATACAAGAGACCCAGTACTTC.

This chain links TRBV7-2 with TRBJ1-5; D call uncertain. The CDR3 sequence is 14 residues long. V shed 1 base and J shed 1 base, with 5 bases lying between them. In germline, CDR1 is SGHTA, CDR2 FQGNSA. This CDR3 reads CASSLDISNQPQHF. CDR3 DNA: TGTGCCAGCAGCTTAGATATCAGCAATCAGCCCCAGCATTTT.

The chain is built from TRBV10-3 and TRBJ2-1; D not certain. This CDR3 is built from 15 residues. V was clipped by 3 bases and J by 4 bases, with 13 bases between them. Germline V gene sequence: CDR1 ENHRY, CDR2 SYGVKD. This chain's CDR3 is CAISDRSRGYNEQFF. The CDR3 nucleotides read TGTGCCATCAGTGATAGGTCCAGAGGTTACAATGAGCAGTTCTTC.

This rearrangement joins TRBV25-1 to TRBJ1-5; a weak D match, TRBD1 (6 bases). The CDR3 contains 14 residues. The V end was cut by 4 bases, the J end by 7 bases, with 14 bases between. In germline, CDR1 is MGHDK, CDR2 SYGVNS. The CDR3 protein is CASSVTGIHQPQHF. The CDR3 DNA reads TGTGCCAGCAGTGTGACAGGTATCCACCAGCCCCAGCATTTT.

This chain connects TRBV11-2 to TRBJ2-2, with TRBD1 identical over 7 bases. This CDR3 region has 15 residues. V was pared by 5 bases and J by 5 bases, with 8 bases of the junction left unmatched. Germline V gives CDR1 SGHAT, CDR2 FQNNGV. The CDR3 sequence is CASSRRDSRTGELFF. DNA for the CDR3: TGTGCCAGCAGCCGCCGGGACAGCCGGACCGGGGAGCTGTTTTTT.

V and J are TRBV28 and TRBJ2-3; possibly TRBD2 for D (6 bases). CDR1 and CDR2 from the germline V gene are MDHEN and SYDVKM. The V end was cut by 5 bases, the J end by 5 bases, with 11 bases between. The CDR3 spans 13 residues. Here the CDR3 reads CASSGGPRDTQYF. CDR3 DNA sequence: TGTGCCAGCAGTGGAGGGCCGAGAGATACGCAGTATTTT.

The rearrangement uses TRBV7-6 and TRBJ2-5; 10 positions agree with TRBD1. The CDR3 spans 17 residues. Germline V CDR1 and CDR2: SGHVS, FNYEAQ. V dropped 5 bases and J dropped 4; count of bases not matched to a gene: 13. The CDR3 bases are TGTGCCAGCAGCCTCGGCCCGACAGGGGGCTTTACAGAGACCCAGTACTTC. As protein: CASSLGPTGGFTETQYF.

This clone was found a few times. This chain uses TRBV29-1 with TRBJ2-2; D remains ambiguous. Trimming stripped 6 bases from V and 3 bases from J, with 14 bases between. This CDR3 has 14 residues. The germline CDR1 and CDR2 sequences are SQVTM and ANQGSEA. CDR3 region: CSVQLGWDTGELFF. In DNA form, the CDR3 reads TGCAGCGTCCAATTGGGATGGGACACCGGGGAGCTGTTTTTT.

This clone showed up just once. The V gene is TRBV11-1, the J gene TRBJ2-7; D is ambiguous. Germline CDR1 reads SGHAT; CDR2 reads FQDESV (reference sequence). V dropped 5 bases and J dropped 2 bases, with 7 bases sitting between them. This CDR3 comprises 12 residues. The CDR3 DNA reads as TGTGCCAGCAGCCTGGCGGCCTACGAGCAGTACTTC. Translation: CASSLAAYEQYF.

The chain joins TRBV27 to TRBJ2-7; weak D call: TRBD1 (6 bases). V was shortened by 2 bases and J by 1 base, with 12 bases between the two germline ends. The CDR3 spans 15 residues. CDR1 is MNHEY, CDR2 SMNVEV, per germline (reference sequence). The CDR3 region has the DNA TGTGCCAGCAGTTTAGGAGGACAGACTTCCTACGAGCAGTACTTC. This translates into CASSLGGQTSYEQYF.

In this sample, this clone turned up once. This sequence joins TRBV5-6 and TRBJ1-2; D might be TRBD1 (5 bases). CDR1 and CDR2 (germline): SGHDT, YYEEEE. The CDR3 sequence is 14 residues long. Deletions cut 4 bases from V and 5 bases from J, with 15 bases between. The CDR3 bases are TGTGCCAGCAGCGGACCTGGGGACGGATATGGCTACACCTTC. Its translation: CASSGPGDGYGYTF. The variable domain in full, with the rest retrieved from reference TRBV5-6 and TRBJ1-2, is DAGVTQSPTHLIKTRGQQVTLRCSPKSGHDTVSWYQQALGQGPQFIFQYYEEEERQRGNFPDRFSGHQFPNYSSELNVNALLLGDSALYLCASSGPGDGYGYTFGSGTRLTVV.